Listed below are T cell receptor beta chains from one sample, sequenced in a study of identical twins. TCRdb re-analysed the 5' RACE reads in MiXCR, keeping a single row per CDR3 protein. In the table there are about 520,000 distinct CDR3 sequences, around 20% of which are singletons. The sample also formed part of further work on T cells expressing NK-cell markers.

Material for sequencing was CD4+ T cells sorted from blood. These receptors all stem from a woman between 18 and 29 years old in good health. Each CDR3 is given with its conserved first and last residue. A D gene is named only where the DNA matches it firmly. A clone size is listed for some rows: how often the clone was seen (once, few, many), or a class if it is expanded.

cdr3_aa	cdr3_nt	v_call	j_call	d_call	clone_size
CASSDRAPGELFF	TGTGCCAGCAGTGATAGGGCGCCCGGGGAGCTGTTTTTT	TRBV27	TRBJ2-2	.	few
CSAPMGGPLLSGANVLTF	TGCAGTGCTCCCATGGGGGGACCTTTACTCTCTGGGGCCAACGTCCTGACTTTC	TRBV20-1	TRBJ2-6	.	few
CASRPAGNTIYF	TGTGCCAGCAGGCCTGCTGGAAACACCATATATTTT	TRBV12-3/TRBV12-4	TRBJ1-3	.	few
CAVGGTGELFF	TGTGCCGTGGGAGGGACCGGGGAGCTGTTTTTT	TRBV10-3	TRBJ2-2	TRBD2	.
CAKTLRGELSFNEQYF	TGTGCCAAAACACTCAGGGGAGAACTTTCTTTCAACGAGCAGTACTTC	TRBV6-1	TRBJ2-7	.	.
CSAITQGANQPQHF	TGCAGTGCTATAACCCAGGGGGCCAATCAGCCCCAGCATTTT	TRBV20-1	TRBJ1-5	TRBD1	few
CASKVGGASEQFF	TGTGCCAGCAAAGTAGGGGGCGCTAGTGAGCAGTTCTTC	TRBV3-1	TRBJ2-1	TRBD1	few
CASSSGRVSYGYTF	TGCGCCAGCAGCTCCGGCAGGGTCTCCTATGGCTACACCTTC	TRBV5-1	TRBJ1-2	.	few
CASSQLRAVQYF	TGTGCCAGCAGCCAACTCAGGGCTGTGCAGTACTTC	TRBV3-1	TRBJ2-7	.	few
CAISLGARGTEAFF	TGTGCCATCAGCCTTGGGGCTCGGGGCACTGAAGCTTTCTTT	TRBV10-3	TRBJ1-1	.	few
CASTLHGNTEAFF	TGTGCCAGCACCCTACACGGGAACACTGAAGCTTTCTTT	TRBV12-3/TRBV12-4	TRBJ1-1	.	few
CASSPVSDTQYF	TGTGCCAGCAGCCCAGTGTCGGATACGCAGTATTTT	TRBV3-1	TRBJ2-3	.	.
CASSQTGGEDGYTF	TGTGCCAGCAGCCAAACAGGGGGAGAGGACGGCTACACCTTC	TRBV3-1	TRBJ1-2	TRBD1	.
CASTPQLALSLGPYNEQFF	TGTGCCAGCACCCCCCAACTGGCCTTAAGTCTGGGACCTTACAATGAGCAGTTCTTC	TRBV11-2	TRBJ2-1	.	.
CASSYRTSGGGFSYEQYF	TGTGCCAGCAGTTATCGGACTAGCGGGGGGGGATTCTCCTACGAGCAGTACTTC	TRBV27	TRBJ2-7	TRBD2	.
CSAASLPVGFGTDTQYF	TGCAGTGCTGCTAGCCTACCCGTTGGGTTTGGCACAGATACGCAGTATTTT	TRBV20-1	TRBJ2-3	.	.
CASSSSRPNGELFF	TGTGCCAGCAGCTCCTCCCGTCCGAACGGGGAGCTGTTTTTT	TRBV7-9	TRBJ2-2	.	.
CASRLMPSLGEQFF	TGTGCCAGCAGACTTATGCCCTCCTTAGGCGAGCAGTTCTTC	TRBV2	TRBJ2-1	.	.
CASSTPAGETQYF	TGTGCCAGCAGCACCCCAGCCGGGGAGACCCAGTACTTC	TRBV11-2	TRBJ2-5	.	.
CASSPGTHEQYF	TGTGCCAGCAGTCCCGGTACCCACGAGCAGTACTTC	TRBV18	TRBJ2-7	.	few
CASSLAVAPVGVFF	TGTGCCAGCAGCTTAGCCGTTGCTCCTGTCGGGGTTTTCTTT	TRBV7-9	TRBJ1-1	.	.
CASQKLGVTDTQYF	TGTGCCAGCCAAAAGTTAGGGGTCACAGATACGCAGTATTTT	TRBV12-3/TRBV12-4	TRBJ2-3	.	.
CASSRGGRGREETQYF	TGTGCCAGCAGCCGGGGGGGGCGGGGAAGAGAAGAGACCCAGTACTTC	TRBV7-2	TRBJ2-5	TRBD2	few
CASSLAGTQETQYF	TGCGCCAGCAGCTTGGCCGGGACTCAAGAGACCCAGTACTTC	TRBV5-1	TRBJ2-5	.	many
CASSETSGSLPGELFF	TGTGCCAGCAGCGAGACTAGCGGGAGTCTTCCCGGGGAGCTGTTTTTT	TRBV7-2	TRBJ2-2	TRBD2	.
CSVTIRGPQHF	TGCAGCGTTACCATCAGGGGACCCCAGCATTTT	TRBV29-1	TRBJ1-5	.	few
CASSFGDYYEQYF	TGTGCCAGCAGCTTTGGGGATTACTACGAGCAGTACTTC	TRBV11-2	TRBJ2-7	.	.
CASSLGTSGVNSYEQYF	TGTGCCAGCAGCTTAGGGACTAGCGGTGTTAACTCCTACGAGCAGTACTTC	TRBV7-9	TRBJ2-7	TRBD2	few
CASSVGPGDGYTF	TGTGCCAGCAGCGTAGGACCCGGGGATGGCTACACCTTC	TRBV9	TRBJ1-2	.	.